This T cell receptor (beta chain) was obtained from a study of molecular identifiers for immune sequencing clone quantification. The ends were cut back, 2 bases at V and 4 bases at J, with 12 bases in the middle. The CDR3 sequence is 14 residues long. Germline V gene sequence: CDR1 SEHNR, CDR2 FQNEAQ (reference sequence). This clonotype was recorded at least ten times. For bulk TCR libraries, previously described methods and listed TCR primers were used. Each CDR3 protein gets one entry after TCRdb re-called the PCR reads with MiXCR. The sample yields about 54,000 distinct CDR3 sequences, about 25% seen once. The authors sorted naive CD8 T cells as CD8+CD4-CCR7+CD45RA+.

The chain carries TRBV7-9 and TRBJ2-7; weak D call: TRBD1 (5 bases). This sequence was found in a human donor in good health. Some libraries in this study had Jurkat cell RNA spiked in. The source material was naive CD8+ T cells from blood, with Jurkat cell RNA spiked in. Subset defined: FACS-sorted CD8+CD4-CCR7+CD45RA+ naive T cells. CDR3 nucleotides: TGTGCCAGCAGCTTAAAGGCAGGGTGGTACGAGCAGTACTTC. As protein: CASSLKAGWYEQYF.